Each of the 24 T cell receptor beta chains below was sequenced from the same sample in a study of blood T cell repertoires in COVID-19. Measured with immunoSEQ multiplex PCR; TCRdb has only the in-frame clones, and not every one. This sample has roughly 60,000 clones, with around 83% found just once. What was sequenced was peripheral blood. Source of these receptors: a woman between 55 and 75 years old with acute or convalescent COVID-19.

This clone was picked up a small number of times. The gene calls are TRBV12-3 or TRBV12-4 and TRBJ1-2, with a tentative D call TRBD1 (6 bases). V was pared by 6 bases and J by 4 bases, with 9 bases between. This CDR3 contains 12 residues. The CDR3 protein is CASSEQGYGYTF. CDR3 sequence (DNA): TGTGCCAGCAGCGAACAGGGCTATGGCTACACCTTC.

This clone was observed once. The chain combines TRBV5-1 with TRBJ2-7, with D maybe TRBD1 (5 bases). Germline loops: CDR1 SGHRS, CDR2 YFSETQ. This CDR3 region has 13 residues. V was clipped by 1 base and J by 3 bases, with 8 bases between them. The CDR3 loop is CASSLTGDYEQYF. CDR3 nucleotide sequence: TGCGCCAGCAGCTTGACAGGTGACTACGAGCAGTACTTC.

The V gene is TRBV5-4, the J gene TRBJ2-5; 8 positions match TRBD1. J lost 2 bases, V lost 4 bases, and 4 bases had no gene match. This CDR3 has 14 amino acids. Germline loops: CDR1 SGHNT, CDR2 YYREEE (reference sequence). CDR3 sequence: CASSGGQVQETQYF. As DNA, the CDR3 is TGTGCCAGCAGCGGGGGACAGGTTCAAGAGACCCAGTACTTC.

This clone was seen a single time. The CDR3 DNA reads TGTGCCAGCAGCCAAGTTCCCAGTACGGGCTACACCTTC. Translated: CASSQVPSTGYTF. The gene calls are TRBV3-1 (or the pseudogene TRBV3-2) and TRBJ1-2; D gene unclear. V was cut by 1 base and J by 8 bases, with 11 bases left in between. The CDR3 is made up of 13 amino acids. Germline CDR1 is LGHDT and CDR2 is YNNKEL (reference sequence).

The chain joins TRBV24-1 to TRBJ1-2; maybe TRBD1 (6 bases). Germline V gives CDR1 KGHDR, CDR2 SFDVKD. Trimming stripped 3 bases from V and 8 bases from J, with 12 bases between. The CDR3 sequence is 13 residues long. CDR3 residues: CATSDRGALGYTF. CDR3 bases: TGTGCCACCAGTGATCGGGGGGCTTTAGGCTACACCTTC.

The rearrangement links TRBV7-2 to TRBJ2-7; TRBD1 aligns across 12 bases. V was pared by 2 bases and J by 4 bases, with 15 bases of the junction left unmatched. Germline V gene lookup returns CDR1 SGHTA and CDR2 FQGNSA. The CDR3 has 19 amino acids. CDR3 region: CASSLKGGTGTGGSYEQYF. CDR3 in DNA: TGTGCCAGCAGCTTAAAGGGGGGAACCGGGACAGGGGGCTCGTACGAGCAGTACTTC.

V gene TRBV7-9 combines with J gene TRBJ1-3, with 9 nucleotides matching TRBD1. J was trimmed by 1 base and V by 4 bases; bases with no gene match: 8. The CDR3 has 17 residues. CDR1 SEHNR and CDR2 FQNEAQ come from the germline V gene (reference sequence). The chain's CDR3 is CASSSTPGQGSGNTIYF. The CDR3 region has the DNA TGTGCCAGCAGCTCTACACCGGGACAGGGATCTGGAAACACCATATATTTT.

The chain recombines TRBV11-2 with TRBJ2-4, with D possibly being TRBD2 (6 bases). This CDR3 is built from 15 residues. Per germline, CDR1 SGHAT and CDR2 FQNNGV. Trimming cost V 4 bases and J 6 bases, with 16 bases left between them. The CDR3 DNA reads TGTGCCAGCAGCTCCCGTGGAGGGACGGGAAACATTCAGTACTTC. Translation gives CASSSRGGTGNIQYF. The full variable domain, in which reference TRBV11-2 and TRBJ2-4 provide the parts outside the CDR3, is EAGVAQSPRYKIIEKRQSVAFWCNPISGHATLYWYQQILGQGPKLLIQFQNNGVVDDSQLPKDRFSAERLKGVDSTLKIQPAKLEDSAVYLCASSSRGGTGNIQYFGAGTRLSVL.

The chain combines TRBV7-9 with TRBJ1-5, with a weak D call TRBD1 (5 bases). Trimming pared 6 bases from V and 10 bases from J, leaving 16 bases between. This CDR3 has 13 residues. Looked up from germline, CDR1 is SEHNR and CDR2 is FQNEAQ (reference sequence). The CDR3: CASSQLQGSPQHF. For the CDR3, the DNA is TGTGCCAGCAGTCAACTCCAGGGCTCTCCCCAGCATTTT. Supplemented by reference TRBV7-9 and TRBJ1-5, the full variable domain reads DTGVSQNPRHKITKRGQNVTFRCDPISEHNRLYWYRQTLGQGPEFLTYFQNEAQLEKSRLLSDRFSAERPKGSFSTLEIQRTEQGDSAMYLCASSQLQGSPQHFGDGTRLSIL.

The CDR3 is CASSQVWGAEAFF. As DNA, the CDR3 is TGTGCCAGCAGCCAAGTATGGGGGGCTGAAGCTTTCTTT. The chain employs TRBV3-1 (or the pseudogene TRBV3-2) and TRBJ1-1; a possible D gene is TRBD1 (5 bases). The CDR3 is made up of 13 amino acids. The germline V and J ends were trimmed by 1 base and 6 bases, with 9 bases remaining between them. CDR1 is LGHDT and CDR2 is YNNKEL in the germline V gene (reference sequence).

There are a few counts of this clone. The CDR3 loop reads CASSFSPTGASYGYTF. CDR3 DNA: TGTGCCAGCAGCTTTAGTCCGACAGGGGCTAGCTATGGCTACACCTTC. The rearrangement joins TRBV5-6 to TRBJ1-2; 8 bases align to TRBD1. J was trimmed by 4 bases and V by 2 bases; bases with no gene match: 10. There are 16 residues in the CDR3. Germline V gene sequence: CDR1 SGHDT, CDR2 YYEEEE.

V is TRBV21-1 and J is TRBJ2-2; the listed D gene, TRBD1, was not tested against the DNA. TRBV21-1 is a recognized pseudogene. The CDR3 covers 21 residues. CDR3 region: CASSKTQTTLTGTGATGELFF. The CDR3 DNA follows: TGTGCCAGCAGCAAAACCCAAACAACTCTCACCGGGACAGGGGCCACCGGGGAGCTGTTTTTT.

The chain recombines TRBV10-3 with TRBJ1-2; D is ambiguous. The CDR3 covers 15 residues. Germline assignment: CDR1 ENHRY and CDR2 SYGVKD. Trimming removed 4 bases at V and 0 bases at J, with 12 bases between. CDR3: CAISASHVANYGYTF. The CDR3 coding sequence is TGTGCCATCAGTGCCTCTCACGTAGCTAACTATGGCTACACCTTC.

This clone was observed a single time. In nucleotides, the CDR3 is TGTGCCAGCAGCCAAGGACAGGGCCAAAGTTCACCCCTCCACTTT. Residues: CASSQGQGQSSPLHF. This chain joins TRBV3-1 (or the pseudogene TRBV3-2) and TRBJ1-6; 7 bases map to TRBD1. The junction had 6 bases not matched to a gene; V was cut back by 1 base and J by 9 bases. Per germline, CDR1 LGHDT and CDR2 YNNKEL (reference sequence). CDR3 size: 15 residues.

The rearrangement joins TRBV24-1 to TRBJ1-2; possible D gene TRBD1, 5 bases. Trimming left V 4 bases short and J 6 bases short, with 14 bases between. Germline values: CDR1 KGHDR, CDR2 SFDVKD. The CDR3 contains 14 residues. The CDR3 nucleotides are TGTGCCACCAGTGAATCTACGTACAGGAATGGCTACACCTTC. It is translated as CATSESTYRNGYTF.

The CDR3 here is CAISENRYNEQFF. The CDR3 DNA is TGTGCCATCAGTGAAAACCGGTACAATGAGCAGTTCTTC. This chain uses TRBV10-3 with TRBJ2-1; no clear D gene. CDR3 length: 13 residues. Germline V gives CDR1 ENHRY, CDR2 SYGVKD. Between the trimmed V and J ends, which lost 3 bases and 4 bases, there was a span of 7 bases.

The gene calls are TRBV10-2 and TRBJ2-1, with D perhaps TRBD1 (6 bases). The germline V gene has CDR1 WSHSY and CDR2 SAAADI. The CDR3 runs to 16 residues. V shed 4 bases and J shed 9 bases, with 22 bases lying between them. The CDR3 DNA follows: TGCGCCAGCAGTGTAGGTACAGGGAGCTCCATGGGTGAGCAGTTCTTC. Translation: CASSVGTGSSMGEQFF.

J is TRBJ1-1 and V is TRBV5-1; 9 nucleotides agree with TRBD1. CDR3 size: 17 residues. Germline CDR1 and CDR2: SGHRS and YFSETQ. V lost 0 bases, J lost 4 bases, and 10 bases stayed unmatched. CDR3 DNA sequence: TGCGCCAGCAGCTTGGCCCAACCGGGACAGGGTGTCACTGAAGCTTTCTTT. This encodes CASSLAQPGQGVTEAFF.

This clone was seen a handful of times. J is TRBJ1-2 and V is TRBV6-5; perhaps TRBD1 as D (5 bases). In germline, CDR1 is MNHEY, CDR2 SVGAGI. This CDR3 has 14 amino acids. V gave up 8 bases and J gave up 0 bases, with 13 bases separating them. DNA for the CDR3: TGTGCCAGCGGGAGGGGTGATTCTAACTATGGCTACACCTTC. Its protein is CASGRGDSNYGYTF.

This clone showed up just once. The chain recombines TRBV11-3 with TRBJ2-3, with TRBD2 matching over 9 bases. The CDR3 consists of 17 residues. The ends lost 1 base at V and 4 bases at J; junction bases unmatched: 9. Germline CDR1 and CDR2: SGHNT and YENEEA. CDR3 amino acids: CASSLGQGGRGADTQYF. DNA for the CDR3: TGTGCCAGCAGCTTAGGACAGGGCGGGAGGGGTGCAGATACGCAGTATTTT.

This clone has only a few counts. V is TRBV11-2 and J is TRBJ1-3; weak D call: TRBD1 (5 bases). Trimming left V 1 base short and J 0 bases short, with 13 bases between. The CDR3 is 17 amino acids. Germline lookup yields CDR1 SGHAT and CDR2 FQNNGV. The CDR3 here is CASSLAAGPYSGNTIYF. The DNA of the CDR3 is TGTGCCAGCAGCTTAGCGGCAGGGCCTTACTCTGGAAACACCATATATTTT.

CDR3 loop: CASSYGPGGGYEQYF. CDR3 nucleotide sequence: TGTGCCAGCAGTTACGGGCCAGGGGGCGGATACGAGCAGTACTTC. The V call is TRBV6-2 or TRBV6-3, the J call TRBJ2-7; 8 positions match TRBD1. The CDR3 covers 15 residues. Per the germline V gene, CDR1 is MNHEY and CDR2 is SVGEGT. Trimming removed 2 bases from V and 4 bases from J; junction bases left unmatched: 7.

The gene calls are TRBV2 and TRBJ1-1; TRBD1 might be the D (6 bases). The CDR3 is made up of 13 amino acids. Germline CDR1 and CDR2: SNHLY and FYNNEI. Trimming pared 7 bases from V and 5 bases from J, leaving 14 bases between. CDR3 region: CASIGGGRTEAFF. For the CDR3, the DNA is TGTGCCAGCATTGGGGGCGGAAGAACTGAAGCTTTCTTT.

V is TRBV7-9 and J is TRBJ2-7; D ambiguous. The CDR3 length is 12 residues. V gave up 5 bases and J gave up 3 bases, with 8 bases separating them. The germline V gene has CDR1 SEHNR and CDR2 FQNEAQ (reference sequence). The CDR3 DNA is TGTGCCAGCAGCACTGCCCACTACGAGCAGTACTTC. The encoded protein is CASSTAHYEQYF.